Listed below are T cell receptor beta chains from one sample, sequenced in a study of T cells in Graves' hyperthyroidism and ophthalmopathy. Each CDR3 protein gets one entry after TCRdb re-called the multiplex PCR reads with MiXCR. The profile covers 400,000 to 550,000 distinct CDR3 sequences, with roughly a quarter appearing a single time and approximately 10% taken by the ten largest. The sample was blood. The receptors originated from a woman aged 30 to 39 with Graves' ophthalmopathy. CDR3s include the opening cysteine and the closing phenylalanine or tryptophan. The order of the fields is D gene, V gene, J gene, clone size, CDR3 length, CDR3 protein, CDR3 DNA. A D gene is named only where the DNA matches it firmly. For some rows the clone size is stated as once, few or many, or as a class when expanded; others skip it.

D gene: TRBD1; V gene: TRBV10-3; J gene: TRBJ1-1; clone size: many; CDR3 length: 14; CDR3 protein: CAISGDRGNTEAFF; CDR3 DNA: TGTGCCATCAGTGGGGACAGGGGGAACACTGAAGCTTTCTTT
D gene: -; V gene: TRBV27; J gene: TRBJ2-5; clone size: many; CDR3 length: 14; CDR3 protein: CASKKRLTGETQYF; CDR3 DNA: TGTGCCAGCAAGAAACGTTTGACTGGGGAGACCCAGTACTTC
D gene: TRBD1; V gene: TRBV19; J gene: TRBJ1-2; clone size: many; CDR3 length: 15; CDR3 protein: CASSYRGGQGEGYTF; CDR3 DNA: TGTGCCAGTAGTTACCGAGGGGGACAGGGAGAAGGCTACACCTTC
D gene: -; V gene: TRBV7-3; J gene: TRBJ1-5; clone size: few; CDR3 length: 15; CDR3 protein: CASSLTPISNQPQHF; CDR3 DNA: TGTGCCAGCAGCCTTACACCGATTAGCAATCAGCCCCAGCATTTT
D gene: -; V gene: TRBV7-3; J gene: TRBJ2-2; clone size: -; CDR3 length: 13; CDR3 protein: CASKAQNTGELFF; CDR3 DNA: TGTGCCAGCAAGGCCCAGAACACCGGGGAGCTGTTTTTT
D gene: -; V gene: TRBV6-9; J gene: TRBJ1-2; clone size: -; CDR3 length: 17; CDR3 protein: CASSYSPLGPGSYGYTF; CDR3 DNA: TGTGCCAGCAGTTATTCTCCCCTTGGGCCGGGATCCTATGGCTACACCTTC
D gene: TRBD2; V gene: TRBV7-3; J gene: TRBJ2-2; clone size: few; CDR3 length: 17; CDR3 protein: CASSLWPGGAATGELFF; CDR3 DNA: TGTGCCAGCAGCTTATGGCCCGGGGGGGCTGCCACCGGGGAGCTGTTTTTT
D gene: -; V gene: TRBV12-3/TRBV12-4; J gene: TRBJ2-7; clone size: -; CDR3 length: 13; CDR3 protein: CASSLVLSSDQYF; CDR3 DNA: TGTGCCAGCAGTTTGGTACTATCGAGCGATCAGTACTTC
D gene: -; V gene: TRBV6-1; J gene: TRBJ2-7; clone size: -; CDR3 length: 15; CDR3 protein: CASSGLGGRGIGQYF; CDR3 DNA: TGTGCCAGCAGTGGCCTCGGGGGCAGGGGTATAGGGCAGTACTTC
D gene: -; V gene: TRBV12-3/TRBV12-4; J gene: TRBJ1-1; clone size: many; CDR3 length: 14; CDR3 protein: CASSLRRGETEAFF; CDR3 DNA: TGTGCCAGCAGTTTACGCAGGGGCGAAACTGAAGCTTTCTTT
D gene: TRBD1; V gene: TRBV7-6; J gene: TRBJ2-7; clone size: many; CDR3 length: 15; CDR3 protein: CASSLNQDRGHEQYF; CDR3 DNA: TGTGCCAGCAGCTTAAATCAGGACAGGGGCCACGAGCAGTACTTC
D gene: -; V gene: TRBV12-3/TRBV12-4; J gene: TRBJ1-2; clone size: few; CDR3 length: 15; CDR3 protein: CASSLAKGGRDGYTF; CDR3 DNA: TGTGCCAGCAGTTTGGCAAAGGGGGGAAGGGATGGCTACACCTTC
D gene: -; V gene: TRBV7-8; J gene: TRBJ1-1; clone size: once; CDR3 length: 15; CDR3 protein: CASSPLQGINTEAFF; CDR3 DNA: TGTGCCAGCAGCCCATTACAGGGAATCAACACTGAAGCTTTCTTT
D gene: TRBD1; V gene: TRBV30; J gene: TRBJ2-7; clone size: -; CDR3 length: 14; CDR3 protein: CAWILSGDRDEQYF; CDR3 DNA: TGTGCCTGGATTTTGAGTGGGGACAGGGACGAGCAGTACTTC
D gene: -; V gene: TRBV7-8; J gene: TRBJ1-1; clone size: many; CDR3 length: 14; CDR3 protein: CASRGDRTNTEAFF; CDR3 DNA: TGTGCCAGCCGGGGAGACAGAACGAACACTGAAGCTTTCTTT
D gene: TRBD1; V gene: TRBV13; J gene: TRBJ1-2; clone size: many; CDR3 length: 15; CDR3 protein: CASSLGRQGNYGYTF; CDR3 DNA: TGTGCCAGCAGCTTAGGCAGACAGGGGAACTATGGCTACACCTTC
D gene: TRBD2; V gene: TRBV20-1; J gene: TRBJ2-7; clone size: few; CDR3 length: 14; CDR3 protein: CSAGQREGRNEQYF; CDR3 DNA: TGCAGTGCGGGCCAGCGGGAGGGAAGGAACGAGCAGTACTTC
D gene: -; V gene: TRBV7-9; J gene: TRBJ1-1; clone size: many; CDR3 length: 14; CDR3 protein: CASSLEGPYRVAFF; CDR3 DNA: TGCGCCAGCAGCTTAGAGGGTCCCTACAGGGTAGCTTTCTTT
D gene: TRBD2; V gene: TRBV6-1; J gene: TRBJ2-5; clone size: -; CDR3 length: 15; CDR3 protein: CATLGLAGGGETQYF; CDR3 DNA: TGCGCGACCCTGGGACTAGCGGGAGGGGGAGAGACCCAGTACTTC
D gene: TRBD1; V gene: TRBV6-2/TRBV6-3; J gene: TRBJ1-1; clone size: -; CDR3 length: 17; CDR3 protein: CASSLEGAKWGNTEAFF; CDR3 DNA: TGTGCCAGCAGTTTGGAGGGGGCGAAGTGGGGTAACACTGAAGCTTTCTTT
D gene: -; V gene: TRBV18; J gene: TRBJ1-1; clone size: few; CDR3 length: 13; CDR3 protein: CASSTAKNTEAFF; CDR3 DNA: TGTGCCAGCTCGACAGCTAAGAACACTGAAGCTTTCTTT
D gene: -; V gene: TRBV6-5; J gene: TRBJ1-5; clone size: many; CDR3 length: 19; CDR3 protein: CASSYWAELKEGGNQPQHF; CDR3 DNA: TGTGCCAGCAGTTACTGGGCCGAACTAAAGGAGGGGGGCAATCAGCCCCAGCATTTT
D gene: -; V gene: TRBV20-1; J gene: TRBJ2-2; clone size: many; CDR3 length: 14; CDR3 protein: CSAIWGTGTGELFF; CDR3 DNA: TGCAGTGCTATATGGGGGACGGGCACCGGGGAGCTGTTTTTT
D gene: -; V gene: TRBV20-1; J gene: TRBJ2-5; clone size: -; CDR3 length: 16; CDR3 protein: CSASDRDGGQEETQYF; CDR3 DNA: TGCAGTGCTTCAGACCGGGACGGGGGGCAAGAGGAGACCCAGTACTTC
D gene: -; V gene: TRBV6-2/TRBV6-3; J gene: TRBJ1-2; clone size: many; CDR3 length: 13; CDR3 protein: CASSHRDSYGYTF; CDR3 DNA: TGTGCCAGCAGTCATCGTGACAGTTATGGCTACACCTTC
D gene: TRBD2; V gene: TRBV6-1; J gene: TRBJ2-5; clone size: few; CDR3 length: 17; CDR3 protein: CASSEAFSGGSQETQYF; CDR3 DNA: TGTGCCAGCAGTGAAGCGTTTAGCGGGGGTAGCCAAGAGACCCAGTACTTC
D gene: TRBD2; V gene: TRBV20-1; J gene: TRBJ2-5; clone size: many; CDR3 length: 17; CDR3 protein: CSASSGLAGLVRETQYF; CDR3 DNA: TGCAGTGCTTCATCGGGACTAGCGGGGTTGGTTAGAGAGACCCAGTACTTC
D gene: TRBD1; V gene: TRBV20-1; J gene: TRBJ2-7; clone size: -; CDR3 length: 15; CDR3 protein: CSASGLDRGLYEQYF; CDR3 DNA: TGCAGTGCTAGTGGCCTGGACAGGGGGCTCTACGAGCAGTACTTC
D gene: TRBD1; V gene: TRBV12-3/TRBV12-4; J gene: TRBJ1-5; clone size: many; CDR3 length: 14; CDR3 protein: CASRAGQINQPQHF; CDR3 DNA: TGTGCCAGCAGGGCGGGACAGATAAATCAGCCCCAGCATTTT
D gene: -; V gene: TRBV9; J gene: TRBJ1-5; clone size: few; CDR3 length: 15; CDR3 protein: CASSVTDRAGLPQHF; CDR3 DNA: TGTGCCAGCAGCGTAACGGACAGAGCAGGCTTGCCCCAGCATTTT
D gene: TRBD2; V gene: TRBV27; J gene: TRBJ2-3; clone size: -; CDR3 length: 16; CDR3 protein: CASSLYAGESTDTQYF; CDR3 DNA: TGTGCCAGCAGTTTATATGCGGGAGAAAGCACAGATACGCAGTATTTT
D gene: TRBD1; V gene: TRBV5-1; J gene: TRBJ1-2; clone size: many; CDR3 length: 14; CDR3 protein: CASSGGQVLYGYTF; CDR3 DNA: TGCGCCAGCAGCGGCGGACAGGTTCTCTATGGCTACACCTTC
D gene: -; V gene: TRBV11-2; J gene: TRBJ2-7; clone size: many; CDR3 length: 13; CDR3 protein: CASSLGLTHEQYF; CDR3 DNA: TGTGCCAGCAGCTTAGGGTTGACCCACGAGCAGTACTTC
D gene: -; V gene: TRBV29-1; J gene: TRBJ1-1; clone size: many; CDR3 length: 14; CDR3 protein: CSVEVDQQNTEAFF; CDR3 DNA: TGCAGCGTTGAAGTGGATCAGCAGAACACTGAAGCTTTCTTT
D gene: -; V gene: TRBV28; J gene: TRBJ2-7; clone size: -; CDR3 length: 15; CDR3 protein: CASSSGERLTYEQYF; CDR3 DNA: TGTGCCAGCAGCTCCGGCGAGCGGCTAACCTACGAGCAGTACTTC
D gene: TRBD1; V gene: TRBV28; J gene: TRBJ1-2; clone size: few; CDR3 length: 14; CDR3 protein: CASSSLDRENGYTF; CDR3 DNA: TGTGCCAGCAGTTCCCTGGACAGGGAGAATGGCTACACCTTC
D gene: -; V gene: TRBV11-2; J gene: TRBJ1-1; clone size: many; CDR3 length: 13; CDR3 protein: CASSPNRDTEAFF; CDR3 DNA: TGTGCCAGCAGCCCAAACAGGGACACTGAAGCTTTCTTT
D gene: TRBD1; V gene: TRBV6-5; J gene: TRBJ2-5; clone size: many; CDR3 length: 14; CDR3 protein: CASSYNRGGQTQYF; CDR3 DNA: TGTGCCAGCAGTTACAACAGGGGTGGGCAGACCCAGTACTTC
D gene: TRBD1; V gene: TRBV18; J gene: TRBJ1-2; clone size: -; CDR3 length: 15; CDR3 protein: CASSPNAGSGGGYTF; CDR3 DNA: TGTGCCAGCTCACCAAACGCAGGCTCAGGGGGTGGCTACACCTTC
D gene: -; V gene: TRBV18; J gene: TRBJ2-5; clone size: -; CDR3 length: 14; CDR3 protein: CASSPQGIGETQYF; CDR3 DNA: TGTGCCAGCTCACCACAGGGTATCGGGGAGACCCAGTACTTC
D gene: -; V gene: TRBV28; J gene: TRBJ2-2; clone size: -; CDR3 length: 13; CDR3 protein: CASSLFPTGELFF; CDR3 DNA: TGTGCCAGCAGTTTATTCCCCACCGGGGAGCTGTTTTTT
D gene: TRBD1; V gene: TRBV25-1; J gene: TRBJ1-5; clone size: -; CDR3 length: 15; CDR3 protein: CASSEAGGGRQPQHF; CDR3 DNA: TGTGCCAGCAGTGAGGCAGGGGGAGGACGTCAGCCCCAGCATTTT
D gene: TRBD1; V gene: TRBV29-1; J gene: TRBJ2-7; clone size: many; CDR3 length: 13; CDR3 protein: CSVGDSATGEQYF; CDR3 DNA: TGCAGCGTGGGGGACAGCGCGACGGGGGAGCAGTACTTC
D gene: TRBD1; V gene: TRBV5-1; J gene: TRBJ2-7; clone size: many; CDR3 length: 13; CDR3 protein: CASSSDRGHEQYF; CDR3 DNA: TGCGCCAGCAGCTCAGACAGGGGCCACGAGCAGTACTTC
D gene: -; V gene: TRBV6-1; J gene: TRBJ2-2; clone size: -; CDR3 length: 15; CDR3 protein: CASRQGNRVTGELFF; CDR3 DNA: TGTGCCAGCAGGCAGGGGAACAGGGTCACCGGGGAGCTGTTTTTT
D gene: TRBD1; V gene: TRBV28; J gene: TRBJ2-7; clone size: few; CDR3 length: 13; CDR3 protein: CASSTMGQYEQYF; CDR3 DNA: TGTGCCAGCAGTACCATGGGACAGTACGAGCAGTACTTC
D gene: -; V gene: TRBV7-9; J gene: TRBJ2-7; clone size: few; CDR3 length: 13; CDR3 protein: CASSRRTDYEQYF; CDR3 DNA: TGTGCCAGCAGCCGCCGGACAGACTACGAGCAGTACTTC
D gene: TRBD1; V gene: TRBV2; J gene: TRBJ1-2; clone size: many; CDR3 length: 16; CDR3 protein: CASRTEGGQINYGYTF; CDR3 DNA: TGTGCCAGCAGGACCGAGGGGGGACAGATTAACTATGGCTACACCTTC
D gene: -; V gene: TRBV20-1; J gene: TRBJ2-7; clone size: many; CDR3 length: 13; CDR3 protein: CSAPPTNSYEQYF; CDR3 DNA: TGCAGTGCTCCCCCGACGAACTCCTACGAGCAGTACTTC
D gene: -; V gene: TRBV6-5; J gene: TRBJ1-1; clone size: many; CDR3 length: 15; CDR3 protein: CASSYGSDGNTEAFF; CDR3 DNA: TGTGCCAGCAGTTACGGCTCGGACGGGAACACTGAAGCTTTCTTT
D gene: -; V gene: TRBV20-1; J gene: TRBJ2-5; clone size: many; CDR3 length: 15; CDR3 protein: CSADPSSAAKETQYF; CDR3 DNA: TGCAGTGCTGACCCGTCCTCTGCGGCCAAAGAGACCCAGTACTTC
D gene: TRBD2; V gene: TRBV9; J gene: TRBJ2-7; clone size: many; CDR3 length: 15; CDR3 protein: CASSVGTSAYYEQYF; CDR3 DNA: TGTGCCAGCAGCGTAGGCACTAGCGCCTACTACGAGCAGTACTTC
D gene: TRBD2; V gene: TRBV14; J gene: TRBJ2-5; clone size: few; CDR3 length: 17; CDR3 protein: CASSQAASGGHQETQYF; CDR3 DNA: TGTGCCAGCAGCCAAGCGGCTAGCGGGGGCCACCAGGAGACCCAGTACTTC
D gene: -; V gene: TRBV7-9; J gene: TRBJ1-2; clone size: few; CDR3 length: 14; CDR3 protein: CASSKSGVNYGYTF; CDR3 DNA: TGTGCCAGCAGCAAATCCGGTGTTAATTATGGCTACACCTTC
D gene: TRBD2; V gene: TRBV10-3; J gene: TRBJ2-2; clone size: many; CDR3 length: 14; CDR3 protein: CATRPAGRDGELFF; CDR3 DNA: TGTGCCACCCGACCAGCGGGGAGGGACGGGGAGCTGTTTTTT
D gene: TRBD1; V gene: TRBV6-2/TRBV6-3; J gene: TRBJ1-2; clone size: many; CDR3 length: 14; CDR3 protein: CASSYPIGGFGYTF; CDR3 DNA: TGTGCCAGCAGTTATCCGATAGGGGGCTTTGGCTACACCTTC
D gene: -; V gene: TRBV15; J gene: TRBJ2-5; clone size: many; CDR3 length: 14; CDR3 protein: CATSRDPGRETQYF; CDR3 DNA: TGTGCCACCAGCAGAGATCCGGGGCGGGAGACCCAGTACTTC
D gene: TRBD1; V gene: TRBV20-1; J gene: TRBJ1-1; clone size: -; CDR3 length: 14; CDR3 protein: CSASAGQGNTEAFF; CDR3 DNA: TGCAGTGCTTCCGCGGGACAGGGGAACACTGAAGCTTTCTTT
D gene: -; V gene: TRBV7-2; J gene: TRBJ2-5; clone size: many; CDR3 length: 15; CDR3 protein: CASSLEAAGGETQYF; CDR3 DNA: TGTGCCAGCAGCTTAGAGGCTGCAGGCGGGGAGACCCAGTACTTC
D gene: TRBD2; V gene: TRBV28; J gene: TRBJ2-5; clone size: -; CDR3 length: 16; CDR3 protein: CASSLFSGRARETQYF; CDR3 DNA: TGTGCCAGCAGTTTATTTAGCGGGAGGGCCAGGGAGACCCAGTACTTC